A single sample gave rise to the 5 T cell receptor beta chains below, sequenced in a study of T cell repertoires in cytomegalovirus infection. What these receptors recognize is not known. TCRdb ran MiXCR on the reads and lists one entry per CDR3 protein. Of hundreds of thousands of distinct CDR3 sequences in the sample, around 32% were seen once. The material was cultured PBMCs, obtained from culture after CMV antigen stimulation. These receptors all come from a human donor in good health (CMV status not recorded). Some clones in this sample may be carry-over from other donors' samples.

This clonotype has a handful of counts. The chain joins TRBV12-3 or TRBV12-4 to TRBJ1-3; D call uncertain. Trimming cost V 4 bases and J 0 bases, with 7 bases left between them. This CDR3 comprises 14 residues. The CDR3 nucleotides are TGTGCCAGCAGTTCTGGGGACTCTGGAAACACCATATATTTT. This encodes CASSSGDSGNTIYF.

The chain recombines TRBV7-2 with TRBJ2-7, with 7 bases matching TRBD2. V was clipped by 5 bases and J by 1 base; unmatched bases: 5. In germline, CDR1 is SGHTA, CDR2 FQGNSA. The CDR3 consists of 14 residues. CDR3 protein: CASSRTSYSYEQYF. The CDR3 DNA follows: TGTGCCAGCAGCAGGACTAGTTATTCCTACGAGCAGTACTTC.

This clonotype was observed many times. As DNA, the CDR3 is TGTGCCAGCAGCTTACGACAGGGGGCTTTGAACGAGCAGTACTTC. As protein: CASSLRQGALNEQYF. V and J are TRBV7-2 and TRBJ2-7; 10 nucleotides match TRBD1. The CDR3 spans 15 residues. V trimming: 2 bases; J trimming: 5 bases; junction bases outside the gene matches: 6. CDR1 SGHTA and CDR2 FQGNSA come from the germline V gene.

The chain employs TRBV20-1 and TRBJ2-2; TRBD1 agrees at 7 bases. Trimming removed 6 bases from V and 6 bases from J; junction bases left unmatched: 10. CDR1 DFQATT and CDR2 SNEGSKA come from the germline V gene (reference sequence). CDR3 length: 14 residues. CDR3 nucleotide sequence: TGCAGTGCAAAAAGACCAGGGGGTTCCGGGGAGCTGTTTTTT. Amino acids: CSAKRPGGSGELFF.

This chain joins TRBV7-9 and TRBJ2-7, with TRBD1 matching over 9 bases. Germline assignment: CDR1 SEHNR and CDR2 FQNEAQ (reference sequence). J lost 7 bases, V lost 0 bases, and 7 bases had no gene match. This CDR3 spans 15 amino acids. CDR3 bases: TGTGCCAGCAGCTTAGCCGGGACAGGGTTGAGTGAGCAGTACTTC. This sequence encodes CASSLAGTGLSEQYF.